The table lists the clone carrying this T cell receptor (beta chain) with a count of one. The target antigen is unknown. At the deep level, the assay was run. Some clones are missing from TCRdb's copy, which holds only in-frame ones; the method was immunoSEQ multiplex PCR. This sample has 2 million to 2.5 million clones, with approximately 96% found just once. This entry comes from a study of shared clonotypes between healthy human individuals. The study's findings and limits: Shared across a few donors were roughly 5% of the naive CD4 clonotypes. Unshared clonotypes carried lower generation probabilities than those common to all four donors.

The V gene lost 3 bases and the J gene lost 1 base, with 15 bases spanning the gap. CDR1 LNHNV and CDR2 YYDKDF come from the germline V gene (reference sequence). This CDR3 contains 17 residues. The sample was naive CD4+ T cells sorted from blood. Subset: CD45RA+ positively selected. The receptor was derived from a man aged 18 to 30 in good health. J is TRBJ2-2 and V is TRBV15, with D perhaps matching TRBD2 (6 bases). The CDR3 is CATSSPMEGGNTGELFF. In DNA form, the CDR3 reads TGTGCCACCAGCAGCCCAATGGAGGGAGGGAACACCGGGGAGCTGTTTTTT.